The 20 T cell receptor beta chains listed next were all sequenced from one sample in a study of blood T cell repertoires in COVID-19. Sequenced by immunoSEQ multiplex PCR; TCRdb stores in-frame clones only, minus some. The repertoire includes about 270,000 clones, approximately 86% of them detected once, and 1.5% to 2% sits in the top ten. Sequencing was done on a sample of peripheral blood. These receptor sequences come from an older woman who had recovered from COVID-19.

This chain links TRBV7-3 with TRBJ1-2; 7 bases match TRBD1. The CDR3 has 13 residues. Germline V gives CDR1 SGHTA, CDR2 FQGTGA. V was pared by 5 bases and J by 8 bases, with 8 bases of the junction left unmatched. The CDR3 DNA is TGTGCCAGCAGCGAGGACAGGATGCTCGGCTACACCTTC. Protein: CASSEDRMLGYTF.

The chain uses TRBV19 and TRBJ1-4; weak D call: TRBD1 (5 bases). Per the germline V gene, CDR1 is LNHDA and CDR2 is SQIVND (reference sequence). Trimming cost V 3 bases and J 5 bases, with 19 bases left between them. The CDR3 runs 17 residues. The DNA of the CDR3 is TGTGCCAGTAGTATGAAGCTGCCAGGGTTTGTCAATGAAAAACTGTTTTTT. Translation gives CASSMKLPGFVNEKLFF. Drawing the rest from reference TRBV19 and TRBJ1-4, the complete variable domain is DGGITQSPKYLFRKEGQNVTLSCEQNLNHDAMYWYRQDPGQGLRLIYYSQIVNDFQKGDIAEGYSVSREKKESFPLTVTSAQKNPTAFYLCASSMKLPGFVNEKLFFGSGTQLSVL.

The chain carries TRBV5-1 and TRBJ2-3; 11 bases match TRBD2. The CDR3 runs 16 residues. CDR1 and CDR2 from the germline V gene are SGHRS and YFSETQ. The junction had 8 bases not matched to a gene; V was cut back by 3 bases and J by 5 bases. The CDR3 loop is CASSSFSGGAGDTQYF. As DNA, the CDR3 is TGCGCCAGCAGCTCATTTAGCGGGGGGGCCGGAGATACGCAGTATTTT.

This clone was detected only once. The chain carries TRBV5-1 and TRBJ1-4; D ambiguous. Germline lookup yields CDR1 SGHRS and CDR2 YFSETQ. CDR3 size: 12 residues. V shed 5 bases and J shed 4 bases, with 6 bases lying between them. The CDR3 reads CASRTGNEKLFF. As DNA, the CDR3 is TGCGCCAGCAGAACCGGTAATGAAAAACTGTTTTTT.

For the CDR3, the DNA is TGTGCCAGCAGCAAAGCACCGAGCCTCTATGGCTACACCTTC. This encodes CASSKAPSLYGYTF. The rearrangement uses TRBV21-1 and TRBJ1-2. TRBV21-1 is tagged as a pseudogene. The CDR3 spans 14 residues.

The chain carries TRBV19 and TRBJ1-2, with TRBD1 matching 11 bases. The V and J ends lost 7 bases and 4 bases, in that order; junction bases with no gene match: 8. CDR3 length: 15 amino acids. Germline V gene lookup returns CDR1 LNHDA and CDR2 SQIVND (reference sequence). This chain's CDR3 is CASIPRTGGLYGYTF. The CDR3 nucleotides read TGTGCCAGTATTCCCCGGACAGGGGGCCTCTATGGCTACACCTTC.

This clone was counted only a few times. This chain uses TRBV7-9 with TRBJ1-2; 12 bases are a match to TRBD1. Germline V CDR1 and CDR2: SEHNR, FQNEAQ (reference sequence). The V segment lost 4 bases and the J segment 7 bases; nucleotides outside the gene matches: 4. The CDR3 length is 14 residues. CDR3 residues: CASSSGQGAPGYTF. The CDR3 DNA reads as TGTGCCAGCAGCTCGGGACAGGGGGCGCCTGGCTACACCTTC.

This chain connects TRBV9 to TRBJ2-7, with 9 bases that match TRBD2. V shed 4 bases and J 5 bases; nucleotides not matched to a gene: 13. CDR1 is SGDLS, CDR2 YYNGEE, per germline. CDR3 length: 16 residues. The CDR3 coding sequence is TGTGCCAGCAGCCAAAAGGGGCTAGCGGGACGGGACGAGCAGTACTTC. The encoded protein is CASSQKGLAGRDEQYF. Full variable domain (rest looked up from reference TRBV9 and TRBJ2-7): DSGVTQTPKHLITATGQRVTLRCSPRSGDLSVYWYQQSLDQGLQFLIQYYNGEERAKGNILERFSAQQFPDLHSELNLSSLELGDSALYFCASSQKGLAGRDEQYFGPGTRLTVT.

The chain combines TRBV5-1 with TRBJ2-2, with TRBD2 identical over 14 bases. V lost 5 bases, J lost 1 base, and 7 bases stayed unmatched. CDR3 length: 18 amino acids. Germline V gene sequence: CDR1 SGHRS, CDR2 YFSETQ. The CDR3 region is CASSSGLAGALNTGELFF. CDR3 sequence (DNA): TGCGCCAGCAGTTCGGGACTAGCGGGGGCTTTGAACACCGGGGAGCTGTTTTTT.

In this sample, this clone turned up once. The V and J genes are TRBV28 and TRBJ2-7, with 8 bases matching TRBD2. Germline values: CDR1 MDHEN, CDR2 SYDVKM. This CDR3 has 14 residues. The J segment lost 5 bases and the V segment lost 7 bases, leaving 10 bases of the junction unmatched. The chain's CDR3 is CASIRPGGAHEQYF. The CDR3 DNA is TGTGCCAGCATCAGACCCGGGGGGGCCCACGAGCAGTACTTC.

In this sample, this clone turned up once. This chain links TRBV28 with TRBJ1-2; 9 bases are shared with TRBD1. This CDR3 is 14 amino acids long. Germline V lookup: CDR1 MDHEN, CDR2 SYDVKM. V was clipped by 10 bases and J by 7 bases; unmatched bases: 13. The CDR3 is CAILPPGQGGGYTF. CDR3 in DNA: TGTGCCATCCTCCCCCCGGGACAGGGAGGTGGCTACACCTTC.

This sequence joins TRBV7-8 and TRBJ1-2; D call uncertain. The ends were cut back, 1 base at V and 4 bases at J, with 13 bases in the middle. The germline gives CDR1 SGHVS, CDR2 FQNEAQ. This CDR3 spans 15 amino acids. The CDR3: CASSLEGVMGYGYTF. CDR3 DNA: TGTGCCAGCAGCTTAGAGGGAGTAATGGGCTATGGCTACACCTTC.

This chain connects TRBV2 to TRBJ1-2, with D unresolved. CDR1 is SNHLY, CDR2 FYNNEI, per germline. The CDR3 is made up of 13 amino acids. Trimming took 2 bases from V and 8 from J, leaving 12 bases between them. CDR3 in amino acids: CASSESRGHGYTF. CDR3 sequence (DNA): TGTGCCAGCAGTGAAAGTCGGGGTCACGGCTACACCTTC.

This chain uses TRBV10-3 with TRBJ2-7; a possible D gene is TRBD1 (7 bases). CDR1 is ENHRY and CDR2 is SYGVKD in the germline V gene. The CDR3 is made up of 17 amino acids. CDR3 DNA: TGTGCAACCTCTCGGAGGGGGCTAGTGGAAATCCCTTACGAGCAGTACTTC. Translation gives CATSRRGLVEIPYEQYF.

The chain links TRBV4-2 to TRBJ1-1; D might be TRBD1 (5 bases). The length of the CDR3 is 15 residues. V was trimmed by 8 bases and J by 6 bases, leaving 22 bases between them. From germline, CDR1 is LGHNA and CDR2 YNFKEQ. The CDR3 sequence: CASQGAQRASAEAFF. The CDR3 nucleotides read TGTGCCAGCCAGGGTGCCCAAAGGGCGAGTGCTGAAGCTTTCTTT.

The rearrangement uses TRBV9 and TRBJ2-1; the match to TRBD2 covers 8 bases. Trimming at V came to 0 bases and at J to 11 bases, leaving 10 bases not matched to a gene. Per the germline V gene, CDR1 is SGDLS and CDR2 is YYNGEE. The CDR3 runs to 15 residues. As DNA, the CDR3 is TGTGCCAGCAGCGTAGGCGGAGGGGTAGCGGGGCAGCAGTTCTTC. Its protein product is CASSVGGGVAGQQFF.

The chain combines TRBV19 with TRBJ2-7, with D possibly TRBD1 on 5 matching bases. Germline CDR1 reads LNHDA; CDR2 reads SQIVND (reference sequence). This CDR3 spans 11 amino acids. With 6 bases removed from V and 2 bases from J, the gap between germline ends came to 5 bases. The CDR3 DNA is TGTGCCAGTAGAGGGGCCTACGAGCAGTACTTC. Translated: CASRGAYEQYF.

V gene TRBV11-1 combines with J gene TRBJ2-2; D perhaps matches TRBD1 (6 bases). Trimming cost V 1 base and J 3 bases, with 12 bases left between them. There are 16 residues in the CDR3. Looked up from germline, CDR1 is SGHAT and CDR2 is FQDESV (reference sequence). The CDR3 spells CASSLGQGSDTGELFF. The CDR3 nucleotides read TGTGCCAGCAGCTTAGGGCAGGGGAGTGACACCGGGGAGCTGTTTTTT. Combining the CDR3 with reference TRBV11-1 and TRBJ2-2 gives the whole variable domain EAEVAQSPRYKITEKSQAVAFWCDPISGHATLYWYRQILGQGPELLVQFQDESVVDDSQLPKDRFSAERLKGVDSTLKIQPAELGDSAMYLCASSLGQGSDTGELFFGEGSRLTVL.

The V and J genes are TRBV29-1 and TRBJ1-3, with D possibly matching TRBD1 (6 bases). Trimming removed 4 bases from V and 1 base from J, with 14 bases in between. The CDR3 has 15 amino acids. Germline V gives CDR1 SQVTM, CDR2 ANQGSEA. The CDR3 protein is CSVAWGQRSGNTIYF. In nucleotides, the CDR3 is TGCAGCGTTGCGTGGGGGCAACGTTCTGGAAACACCATATATTTT.

The chain employs TRBV10-3 and TRBJ2-7; 9 nucleotides line up with TRBD1. The germline gives CDR1 ENHRY, CDR2 SYGVKD. Germline trimming cut 6 bases from V and 6 bases from J; bases unmatched to any gene: 12. The CDR3 loop spans 15 amino acids. CDR3: CAISGGQGFSLEQYF. The CDR3 nucleotides read TGTGCCATCAGCGGGGGACAGGGTTTCTCGCTCGAGCAGTACTTC.